This section outlines one TCR beta chain sequence together with its context. TCRbeta library preparation incorporated unique molecular identifiers. Each CDR3 protein is one row after TCRdb ran MiXCR on the PCR reads. The sample contains 330,000 or so distinct CDR3 sequences, around 10% of which appear only once. The data derive from a study of T-cell reconstitution after alpha-beta-depleted transplantation in children. The source material was PBMCs from the stem cell graft donor, sampled from the stem cell graft. This receptor was identified in a human donor who donated a stem cell graft to a child with acute lymphoblastic leukemia.

CDR3 protein: CASSPGVAVGETQYF. Written as DNA, the CDR3 is TGTGCCAGCAGCCCCGGGGTAGCGGTGGGAGAGACCCAGTACTTC. The chain couples TRBV7-9 to TRBJ2-5; D perhaps matches TRBD2 (6 bases). CDR1 SEHNR and CDR2 FQNEAQ come from the germline V gene (reference sequence). This CDR3 is 15 amino acids long. V lost 5 bases and J lost 4, with 17 bases in between. Drawing the rest from reference TRBV7-9 and TRBJ2-5, the complete variable domain is DTGVSQNPRHKITKRGQNVTFRCDPISEHNRLYWYRQTLGQGPEFLTYFQNEAQLEKSRLLSDRFSAERPKGSFSTLEIQRTEQGDSAMYLCASSPGVAVGETQYFGPGTRLLVL.